A single sample gave rise to the 25 T cell receptor beta chains below, sequenced in a study of Graves' ophthalmopathy and Graves' hyperthyroidism listed by TCRdb under 2018. For sequencing, an Illumina HiSeq 2000 was employed. For repertoire sequencing, the TCR beta CDR3 regions were amplified from RNA transcripts. HTBI primers and the Qiagen OneStep RT-PCR kit were used in a first-round RT-PCR, which was followed by a second-round multiplex PCR, size selection and purification. TCRdb trimmed public reads at Q25 via fastp, called clones via MiXCR and kept in-frame beta chains. When rows share a CDR3 protein, they turn into one entry using the most common DNA and genes. In this sample the table shows 650,000 to 800,000 distinct CDR3 sequences, about 40% of which occur a single time. Over 2.5% of the sample lies in the top ten. The specimen sequenced was peripheral blood. These receptors were obtained from an adult man with Graves' ophthalmopathy.

The V and J genes are TRBV2 and TRBJ1-5; unclear D gene. The CDR3 sequence is 14 residues long. Germline assignment: CDR1 SNHLY and CDR2 FYNNEI. Trimming stripped 8 bases from V and 9 bases from J, with 20 bases between. The CDR3, as DNA: TGTGCCAGCGGCGTTGGGCCCCAAAACCCGCCCCAGCATTTT. This encodes CASGVGPQNPPQHF.

This clonotype has at least ten counts. An end of the junction does not agree with germline; a read error may underlie this. The chain has TRBV7-9 and TRBJ1-1; 11 bases are a match to TRBD1. The CDR3 contains 13 residues. Germline V gene data show CDR1 as SEHNR and CDR2 as FQNEAQ (reference sequence). For the CDR3, the DNA is TGTGCCAGCAGCCCAGGACAGGGGGCTGACGCTTTCTTT. Encoded protein: CASSPGQGADAFF.

The chain links TRBV19 to TRBJ2-7; D gene uncertain. This CDR3 region has 14 residues. Germline V gives CDR1 LNHDA, CDR2 SQIVND (reference sequence). Trimming cost V 3 bases and J 0 bases, with 9 bases left between them. The CDR3 DNA sequence: TGTGCCAGTAGTATCGCCGAAAACTCCTACGAGCAGTACTTC. Its protein product is CASSIAENSYEQYF.

This clonotype was detected only once. The chain employs TRBV15 and TRBJ2-5; possibly TRBD1 for D (6 bases). The CDR3 contains 15 residues. Trimming took 3 bases from V and 2 from J, leaving 13 bases between them. Germline V gene lookup returns CDR1 LNHNV and CDR2 YYDKDF (reference sequence). CDR3 sequence: CATSSLAQGQETQYF. CDR3 sequence (DNA): TGTGCCACCAGCAGCTTGGCACAGGGACAAGAGACCCAGTACTTC.

The rearrangement links TRBV10-3 to TRBJ2-7; TRBD1 aligns across 11 bases. The V gene's germline CDR1 is ENHRY and CDR2 SYGVKD. The trim removed 10 bases at V and 5 bases at J, leaving 7 bases unmatched. This CDR3 has 13 amino acids. DNA for the CDR3: TGTGCCAGCTGGACAGGGGGCGGAGACGAGCAGTACTTC. Residues: CASWTGGGDEQYF.

This clonotype has just a few counts. This chain joins TRBV30 and TRBJ1-2; D unclear. CDR1 and CDR2 from the germline V gene are GTSNPN and SVGIG (reference sequence). The ends were cut back, 4 bases at V and 0 bases at J, with 9 bases in the middle. The CDR3 length is 13 residues. CDR3 amino acids: CAWKWRTNYGYTF. In nucleotides, the CDR3 is TGTGCCTGGAAATGGAGAACTAACTATGGCTACACCTTC.

This clonotype occurred a few times. This chain links TRBV5-1 with TRBJ1-2; a possible D gene is TRBD1 (6 bases). Trimming left V 4 bases short and J 4 bases short, with 17 bases between. Germline assignment: CDR1 SGHRS and CDR2 YFSETQ. The CDR3 length is 15 residues. CDR3 DNA: TGCGCCAGCAGCGAGCCCCCGGGACAATCCTATGGCTACACCTTC. This codes for CASSEPPGQSYGYTF.

In its sample, this clonotype was seen a few times. The chain uses TRBV7-9 and TRBJ2-3; 7 positions agree with TRBD2. Per the germline V gene, CDR1 is SEHNR and CDR2 is FQNEAQ (reference sequence). The length of the CDR3 is 14 residues. V shed 2 bases, J shed 3 bases, and the junction held 2 bases outside the gene matches. The CDR3 DNA reads as TGTGCCAGCAGCTTATGGACTAGTACAGATACGCAGTATTTT. Amino acid sequence: CASSLWTSTDTQYF.

This clonotype has ten or more counts. This chain links TRBV10-3 with TRBJ1-6, with TRBD1 matching 8 bases. After removal of 6 bases from V and 7 bases from J, the junction contained 8 bases not matched to a gene. The CDR3 extends over 15 amino acids. CDR1 ENHRY and CDR2 SYGVKD come from the germline V gene. The CDR3 is CAISTTGAVNSPLHF. The CDR3 coding sequence is TGTGCCATCAGCACGACAGGGGCGGTGAATTCACCCCTCCACTTT.

This chain links TRBV5-5 with TRBJ2-7; tentative D call: TRBD2 (7 bases). The CDR3 is made up of 15 amino acids. Germline V gene sequence: CDR1 SGHKS, CDR2 YYEKEE (reference sequence). Trimming took 2 bases from V and 3 from J, leaving 15 bases between them. The CDR3 is CASSFGGGQNYEQYF. As DNA, the CDR3 is TGTGCCAGCAGCTTTGGCGGGGGCCAGAACTACGAGCAGTACTTC.

This clonotype was observed a handful of times. The chain carries TRBV12-5 and TRBJ2-5; D is perhaps TRBD1 or TRBD2 (5 bases each). Per the germline V gene, CDR1 is LGHNT and CDR2 is FRNRAP. The V end lost 6 bases, the J end lost 2 bases, and 16 bases lay between the germline ends. This CDR3 comprises 15 residues. The CDR3 DNA follows: TGTGCTAGTGGGGTCGGGACGAATTATCAAGAGACCCAGTACTTC. Translated, it gives CASGVGTNYQETQYF.

J is TRBJ1-3 and V is TRBV7-8; D is possibly TRBD1 (5 bases). V dropped 5 bases and J dropped 5 bases, with 25 bases sitting between them. CDR1 and CDR2 (germline): SGHVS, FQNEAQ. The CDR3 totals 18 residues. The CDR3 sequence is CASSPRGSGTLFRNTIYF. Written as DNA, the CDR3 is TGTGCCAGCAGCCCTCGGGGCTCCGGGACCCTCTTCCGAAACACCATATATTTT. The full variable domain, completed using reference TRBV7-8 and TRBJ1-3, is GAGVSQSPRYKVAKRGQDVALRCDPISGHVSLFWYQQALGQGPEFLTYFQNEAQLDKSGLPSDRFFAERPEGSVSTLKIQRTQQEDSAVYLCASSPRGSGTLFRNTIYFGEGSWLTVV.

There are a few counts of this clonotype. The chain links TRBV7-2 to TRBJ1-1; 7 bases align to TRBD1. The CDR3 covers 15 residues. From germline, CDR1 is SGHTA and CDR2 FQGNSA. Unmatched junction bases numbered 7, after V lost 5 bases and J lost 1 base. Here the CDR3 DNA reads TGTGCCAGCAGCCTGACAGGGTTCTGGAACACTGAAGCTTTCTTT. Encoded protein: CASSLTGFWNTEAFF.

This clonotype was observed many times. This chain joins TRBV20-1 and TRBJ1-5; 9 nucleotides match TRBD1. This CDR3 is 15 amino acids long. Trimming at V came to 3 bases and at J to 4 bases, leaving 7 bases not matched to a gene. Germline V gene sequence: CDR1 DFQATT, CDR2 SNEGSKA (reference sequence). The CDR3 nucleotides are TGCAGTGCTAGCCTCCCGGGACAGGGTAATCAGCCCCAGCATTTT. It translates to CSASLPGQGNQPQHF.

The V gene is TRBV5-6, the J gene TRBJ2-7; the D gene is possibly TRBD2 (6 bases). In germline, CDR1 is SGHDT, CDR2 YYEEEE. This CDR3 is built from 15 residues. The ends were cut back, 4 bases at V and 2 bases at J, with 16 bases in the middle. Here the CDR3 reads CASSPTGTGAYEQYF. CDR3 nucleotide sequence: TGTGCCAGCAGCCCAACGGGAACGGGGGCCTACGAGCAGTACTTC.

Ten or more counts support this clonotype. CDR3 DNA sequence: TGTGCCCCCCGTGGGGATTCCATTAACACTGAAGCTTTCTTT. Its translation is CAPRGDSINTEAFF. V is TRBV19 and J is TRBJ1-1; no firm D call. The CDR3 consists of 14 residues. Germline V lookup: CDR1 LNHDA, CDR2 SQIVND (reference sequence). Trimming pared 11 bases from V and 2 bases from J, leaving 18 bases between. The whole variable domain, remainder taken from reference TRBV19 and TRBJ1-1, is DGGITQSPKYLFRKEGQNVTLSCEQNLNHDAMYWYRQDPGQGLRLIYYSQIVNDFQKGDIAEGYSVSREKKESFPLTVTSAQKNPTAFYLCAPRGDSINTEAFFGQGTRLTVV.

A remark on this clonotype: Sequence at one end of the junction differs from germline and may be a read error. The chain couples TRBV10-3 to TRBJ1-1; possibly TRBD1 for D (6 bases). The CDR3 covers 14 residues. CDR1 and CDR2 (germline): ENHRY, SYGVKD. The CDR3 is CASSGDQGPRKAFF. The CDR3 DNA follows: TGTGCCAGCAGTGGAGATCAGGGGCCGCGTAAAGCTTTCTTT.

This clonotype was observed many times. This chain connects TRBV20-1 to TRBJ1-2; D perhaps matches TRBD1 (5 bases). Germline V gene lookup returns CDR1 DFQATT and CDR2 SNEGSKA (reference sequence). V was clipped by 1 base and J by 3 bases, with 12 bases between them. This CDR3 spans 14 amino acids. The CDR3 region is CSARVQGVDYGYTF. The CDR3 nucleotides read TGCAGTGCTAGAGTGCAGGGTGTGGACTATGGCTACACCTTC.

This clonotype was seen only a few times. The V call is TRBV4-3, the J call TRBJ2-5, with a tentative D call TRBD1 (6 bases). Germline CDR1 and CDR2: LGHNA and YSLEER. The CDR3 length is 15 residues. V gave up 1 base and J gave up 0 bases, with 9 bases separating them. CDR3 region: CASSQVTGYQETQYF. CDR3 DNA: TGCGCCAGCAGCCAAGTAACAGGGTACCAAGAGACCCAGTACTTC.

This clonotype was detected only a few times. This chain joins TRBV12-3 or TRBV12-4 and TRBJ1-1, with D perhaps TRBD1 (6 bases). The CDR3 runs 16 residues. V lost 3 bases and J lost 5, with 19 bases in between. CDR3 sequence reads: CASSFSPGRGGTEAFF. In nucleotides, the CDR3 is TGTGCCAGCAGTTTCTCCCCTGGCAGGGGAGGAACTGAAGCTTTCTTT.

A word on this clonotype: A much larger clone differs by one base, so this may be a read error. The chain links TRBV7-2 to TRBJ1-1, with 7 bases identical to TRBD1. The V segment lost 3 bases and the J segment 0 bases; nucleotides outside the gene matches: 7. The CDR3 loop spans 16 amino acids. Germline values: CDR1 SGHTA, CDR2 FQGNSA. In nucleotides, the CDR3 is TGTGCCAGCAGCTTTTTCGAGGGGGCCATGAACACTGAAGCTTTCTTT. It yields the protein CASSFFEGAMNTEAFF. The whole variable domain, remainder taken from reference TRBV7-2 and TRBJ1-1, is GAGVSQSPSNKVTEKGKDVELRCDPISGHTALYWYRQSLGQGLEFLIYFQGNSAPDKSGLPSDRFSAERTGGSVSTLTIQRTQQEDSAVYLCASSFFEGAMNTEAFFGQGTRLTVV.

In its sample, this clonotype was seen many times. The J gene is TRBJ2-5, the V gene TRBV2; no definite D call. Trimming stripped 4 bases from V and 12 bases from J, with 15 bases between. CDR1 is SNHLY, CDR2 FYNNEI, per germline. The CDR3 runs to 12 residues. The CDR3 spells CASSVIPPREYF. CDR3 DNA: TGTGCCAGCAGTGTTATCCCCCCCAGAGAGTACTTC. The full variable domain, its missing parts supplied by reference TRBV2 and TRBJ2-5, is EPEVTQTPSHQVTQMGQEVILRCVPISNHLYFYWYRQILGQKVEFLVSFYNNEISEKSEIFDDQFSVERPDGSNFTLKIRSTKLEDSAMYFCASSVIPPREYFGPGTRLLVL.

Many counts were recorded for this clonotype. The rearrangement joins TRBV19 to TRBJ1-2; TRBD1 is a possible D gene (6 bases). The CDR3 has 12 residues. Germline-derived CDR1 and CDR2 are LNHDA and SQIVND (reference sequence). Trimming shortened V by 6 bases and J by 7 bases, and 12 bases separated the two germline ends. The CDR3 DNA follows: TGTGCCAGTAGCCGAGACAGGCTTGGCTACACCTTC. This gives the protein CASSRDRLGYTF.

This clonotype was detected only a few times. The genes are TRBV19 and TRBJ1-1, with TRBD1 matching over 7 bases. The V segment lost 4 bases and the J segment 0 bases; nucleotides outside the gene matches: 11. The germline V gene has CDR1 LNHDA and CDR2 SQIVND (reference sequence). This CDR3 is 17 amino acids long. In DNA form, the CDR3 reads TGTGCCAGTAGTAAATGGACAGGTCACTTAATGAACACTGAAGCTTTCTTT. Encoded protein: CASSKWTGHLMNTEAFF.

This clonotype was recorded once. The conserved final phenylalanine or tryptophan is absent from the CDR3, which likely points to a read error. V is TRBV2 and J is TRBJ2-5; 10 nucleotides match TRBD2. V shed 6 bases, J shed 5 bases, and the junction held 15 bases outside the gene matches. The germline V gene encodes CDR1 SNHLY and CDR2 FYNNEI. CDR3 length: 17 residues. CDR3 amino acids: CASSSSSSGGAGETQYC. The DNA for the CDR3 is TGTGCCAGCAGCTCCTCGAGCAGCGGGGGGGCGGGGGAGACCCAGTACTGC.